This T cell receptor (beta chain) was sequenced for a study of blood T cell repertoires in COVID-19. For the study at large: Some COVID-19 samples were acute and others convalescent; all came from the United States, Italy and Spain. PBMCs, B-cell-depleted T cells, or T cells were the source of the cDNA or gDNA that made up the material.

This clone came up once. Per the original data handling: The assay estimated nucleated cells by amplifying reference gene primers. Sequenced by immunoSEQ multiplex PCR; TCRdb stores in-frame clones only, minus some. The DNA gave D and trimming, while V, J and clone size come from that table. The table includes about 410,000 clones, 86% detected once. What was sequenced was peripheral blood. This clonotype was obtained from a woman in her thirties with active or convalescent COVID-19.

The CDR3 DNA follows: TGCGCCAGCAGCTTGTCGACAGACGCCACTGAAGCTTTCTTT. Translation: CASSLSTDATEAFF. V is TRBV5-1 and J is TRBJ1-1, with TRBD1 as a possible D gene (5 bases). V lost 1 base and J lost 4, with 11 bases in between. Looked up from germline, CDR1 is SGHRS and CDR2 is YFSETQ. The CDR3 sequence is 14 residues long.